The clone carrying this TCR beta chain was observed at least ten times. The antigen remains unidentified. V was clipped by 6 bases and J by 1 base, with 16 bases between them. The CDR3 runs to 15 residues. From germline, CDR1 is MNHEY and CDR2 SVGEGT. The sample comes from a study of regulatory T cells in long-lasting Graves disease. The overall study: It was over 5 years of antithyroid drugs, with positive TSH receptor antibodies, that meant persistent Graves' disease.

Study observations and caveats: Having only a small sample size may have limited accuracy.

Libraries of TCR beta came from iRepertoire HTBI primers plus Arm-PCR of CDR3 regions. MiXCR, applied by TCRdb to the multiplex PCR reads, yields one record per CDR3 protein. The profile covers about 340,000 distinct CDR3 sequences, with 15% to 20% appearing a single time and 25% to 30% taken by the ten largest. As for time point: persistent/refractory GD, antithyroid drugs over 5 years with positive TRAb. Extracted RNA from PBMCs served as the source of the TCR library. The J gene is TRBJ2-7, the V gene TRBV6-2 or TRBV6-3; D possibly uses TRBD1 or TRBD2 (5 bases each). Sequencing was performed on peripheral blood mononuclear cells (PBMCs), taken when the disease was refractory, from a patient treated with antithyroid drugs. The source of this sequence is a female donor with Graves disease. CDR3 sequence reads: CASRSPGTASYEQYF. The DNA of the CDR3 is TGTGCCAGCAGATCTCCGGGGACGGCTTCCTACGAGCAGTACTTC.